One sample yielded the 22 T cell receptor beta chains listed below, sequenced in a study of T cell responses to AZD1222 COVID-19 vaccine. Generated by immunoSEQ multiplex PCR, the TCRdb table keeps only in-frame clones and is missing some. The sample holds roughly 100,000 clones, over 75% seen once. The source was peripheral blood, collected on day 0 of AZD1222 vaccination. These receptor sequences come from an adult in good health.

This rearrangement joins TRBV10-1 to TRBJ1-5, with D possibly matching TRBD1 (5 bases). The CDR3 has 12 amino acids. V lost 3 bases and J lost 6, with 6 bases in between. CDR1 WNHNN and CDR2 SYGVQD come from the germline V gene (reference sequence). The CDR3 nucleotides are TGCGCCAGCAGTGATGGGACTCAGCCCCAGCATTTT. Translation gives CASSDGTQPQHF.

The chain joins TRBV7-8 to TRBJ2-2; tentative D call: TRBD2 (6 bases). This CDR3 is 15 amino acids long. Per germline, CDR1 SGHVS and CDR2 FQNEAQ. The V end was cut by 1 base, the J end by 7 bases, with 13 bases between. The CDR3 DNA is TGTGCCAGCAGCTTAGAACTAGCTAGAATCGGGGAGCTGTTTTTT. Amino acid sequence: CASSLELARIGELFF.

V usage is TRBV15 and J usage is TRBJ2-1; 8 bases are shared with TRBD2. With V trimmed by 1 base and J by 3 bases, 5 bases remained unmatched. The CDR3 loop spans 16 amino acids. CDR1 and CDR2 from the germline V gene are LNHNV and YYDKDF (reference sequence). CDR3 in DNA: TGTGCCACCAGCAGAGTGAGAAGCGGGAGCTACAATGAGCAGTTCTTC. Residues: CATSRVRSGSYNEQFF. The variable domain in full, with the rest retrieved from reference TRBV15 and TRBJ2-1, is DAMVIQNPRYQVTQFGKPVTLSCSQTLNHNVMYWYQQKSSQAPKLLFHYYDKDFNNEADTPDNFQSRRPNTSFCFLDIRSPGLGDTAMYLCATSRVRSGSYNEQFFGPGTRLTVL.

J is TRBJ2-2 and V is TRBV6-5, with 7 bases aligning to TRBD1. Germline CDR1 MNHEY, CDR2 SVGAGI. CDR3 length equals 15 residues. V was pared by 6 bases and J by 5 bases, with 9 bases of the junction left unmatched. The CDR3 nucleotides are TGTGCCAGCAGACCTCGGGACAGACAGACCGGGGAGCTGTTTTTT. This translates into CASRPRDRQTGELFF.

This sequence joins TRBV12-3 or TRBV12-4 and TRBJ1-1, with D tentatively TRBD1 (5 bases). This CDR3 has 12 amino acids. V gave up 5 bases and J gave up 4 bases, with 8 bases separating them. The CDR3: CASSQGGTEAFF. The CDR3 coding sequence is TGTGCCAGCAGTCAGGGAGGCACTGAAGCTTTCTTT.

The genes are TRBV7-8 and TRBJ2-7; tentative D call: TRBD2 (6 bases). The CDR3 runs 12 residues. V was trimmed by 8 bases and J by 9 bases, leaving 17 bases between them. Germline loops: CDR1 SGHVS, CDR2 FQNEAQ. The CDR3 region is CASGKEGRGQYF. In nucleotides, the CDR3 is TGTGCCAGCGGCAAGGAGGGGCGGGGGCAGTACTTC.

This sequence joins TRBV6-6 and TRBJ2-3; 7 nucleotides agree with TRBD1. With V trimmed by 5 bases and J by 5 bases, 13 bases remained unmatched. Germline V gene data show CDR1 as MNHNY and CDR2 as SVGAGI (reference sequence). The CDR3 runs to 16 residues. The CDR3 loop is CASSPFDRAYGDTQYF. The DNA of the CDR3 is TGTGCCAGCAGTCCATTTGACAGGGCCTATGGAGATACGCAGTATTTT.

This chain links TRBV5-1 with TRBJ1-2; no clear D. V lost 2 bases and J lost 2, with 4 bases in between. This CDR3 spans 12 amino acids. CDR1 is SGHRS and CDR2 is YFSETQ in the germline V gene. The CDR3 is CASSFGNYGYTF. In DNA, the CDR3 is TGCGCCAGCAGCTTCGGAAACTATGGCTACACCTTC.

The chain recombines TRBV2 with TRBJ1-4, with a tentative D call TRBD1 (6 bases). The CDR3 sequence is 14 residues long. V shed 3 bases and J shed 8 bases, with 13 bases lying between them. Looked up from germline, CDR1 is SNHLY and CDR2 is FYNNEI. CDR3 sequence reads: CASSDAGAWEKLFF. The CDR3 DNA reads as TGTGCCAGCAGTGACGCGGGGGCCTGGGAAAAACTGTTTTTT.

V gene TRBV5-4 combines with J gene TRBJ2-3, with TRBD2 matching over 8 bases. CDR3 size: 16 residues. Germline loops: CDR1 SGHNT, CDR2 YYREEE (reference sequence). After removal of 2 bases from V and 2 bases from J, the junction contained 7 bases not matched to a gene. Here the CDR3 DNA reads TGTGCCAGCAGCTTTAAGGGACTAGTGAACACAGATACGCAGTATTTT. Encoded protein: CASSFKGLVNTDTQYF.

The V call is TRBV5-1, the J call TRBJ2-3; TRBD2 matches 9 bases. Losses at the gene ends were 5 bases for V and 0 bases for J; bases not matched to a gene: 4. Germline CDR1 SGHRS, CDR2 YFSETQ. The CDR3 contains 15 residues. CDR3 region: CASRERGASTDTQYF. The CDR3 nucleotides read TGCGCCAGCAGGGAGCGGGGGGCTAGCACAGATACGCAGTATTTT.

This sequence joins TRBV10-1 and TRBJ2-1; 10 nucleotides agree with TRBD2. Germline V gene lookup returns CDR1 WNHNN and CDR2 SYGVQD (reference sequence). Trimming cost V 3 bases and J 8 bases; bases outside gene matches: 1. The CDR3 extends over 13 amino acids. The CDR3 loop is CASSDGTSDEQFF. The CDR3 region has the DNA TGCGCCAGCAGTGATGGGACTAGCGATGAGCAGTTCTTC.

In DNA, the CDR3 is TGTGCCAGCAGTTACTCCTCAGGGAACCCAGATACGCAGTATTTT. Translating gives CASSYSSGNPDTQYF. The genes are TRBV6-6 and TRBJ2-3, with D possibly TRBD1 on 5 matching bases. Germline CDR1 and CDR2: MNHNY and SVGAGI (reference sequence). The V end was cut by 0 bases, the J end by 4 bases, with 11 bases between. The CDR3 is made up of 15 amino acids.

The V call is TRBV2, the J call TRBJ2-5; D gene ambiguous. V was pared by 5 bases and J by 3 bases, with 4 bases between. Germline V gives CDR1 SNHLY, CDR2 FYNNEI. CDR3 size: 11 residues. The CDR3: CASSKEETQYF. CDR3 bases: TGTGCCAGCAGTAAAGAAGAGACCCAGTACTTC.

This clone has only one observation. The chain joins TRBV15 to TRBJ2-7; D might be TRBD1 (5 bases). CDR3 length equals 13 residues. Germline CDR1 LNHNV, CDR2 YYDKDF (reference sequence). V lost 0 bases and J 4 bases, leaving 7 bases between the germline ends. The CDR3 bases are TGTGCCACCAGCAGAGATAAGGGGTACGAGCAGTACTTC. It is translated as CATSRDKGYEQYF.

This chain uses TRBV5-4 with TRBJ1-2; 11 nucleotides line up with TRBD1. CDR1 is SGHNT and CDR2 is YYREEE in the germline V gene (reference sequence). J gave up 6 bases and V 4 bases, and 11 bases lay outside the gene matches. The CDR3 loop spans 16 amino acids. CDR3 in DNA: TGTGCCAGCAGCAGTGGACAGGGGGCATTTCCCCATGGCTACACCTTC. Encoded protein: CASSSGQGAFPHGYTF.

The chain links TRBV6-5 to TRBJ1-1; a possible D gene is TRBD1 (6 bases). Germline CDR1 is MNHEY and CDR2 is SVGAGI. V lost 11 bases, J lost 3 bases, and 19 bases lay in between. This CDR3 region has 14 residues. The CDR3 loop reads CASPSAPGDTEAFF. The CDR3, as DNA: TGTGCCTCTCCCTCGGCGCCAGGGGACACTGAAGCTTTCTTT.

The chain combines TRBV5-6 with TRBJ2-7, with D unclear. From germline, CDR1 is SGHDT and CDR2 YYEEEE. Trimming pared 0 bases from V and 2 bases from J, leaving 12 bases between. The CDR3 consists of 15 residues. This CDR3 is CASSLVAGVAYEQYF. For the CDR3, the DNA is TGTGCCAGCAGCTTGGTTGCAGGAGTCGCCTACGAGCAGTACTTC.

The V gene is TRBV3-1 (or the pseudogene TRBV3-2), the J gene TRBJ1-1, with no clear D. CDR1 is LGHDT and CDR2 is YNNKEL in the germline V gene (reference sequence). The CDR3 is 14 residues long. Between the trimmed V and J ends, which lost 1 base and 1 base, there was a span of 7 bases. CDR3 sequence (DNA): TGTGCCAGCAGCCAAGTTGGCTGGAACACTGAAGCTTTCTTT. Protein sequence: CASSQVGWNTEAFF.

This clone was seen a single time. V is TRBV7-8 and J is TRBJ1-1, with TRBD1 matching over 8 bases. The J segment lost 0 bases and the V segment lost 7 bases, leaving 10 bases of the junction unmatched. CDR1 and CDR2 from the germline V gene are SGHVS and FQNEAQ. The CDR3 has 16 amino acids. CDR3 region: CASTSTGVFMNTEAFF. CDR3 DNA: TGTGCCAGCACCTCGACAGGGGTTTTCATGAACACTGAAGCTTTCTTT.

The chain has TRBV6-5 and TRBJ1-2; 8 positions agree with TRBD1. Germline V gene data show CDR1 as MNHEY and CDR2 as SVGAGI. After removal of 4 bases from V and 4 bases from J, the junction contained 5 bases not matched to a gene. The CDR3 contains 14 residues. This CDR3 is CASSSQTGAYGYTF. The CDR3 DNA follows: TGTGCCAGCAGTTCCCAGACAGGGGCCTATGGCTACACCTTC.

The chain has TRBV2 and TRBJ1-5, with D unresolved. CDR1 is SNHLY and CDR2 is FYNNEI in the germline V gene. V dropped 6 bases and J dropped 5 bases, with 14 bases sitting between them. This CDR3 has 14 residues. CDR3 in amino acids: CASRWTGSDQPQHF. Written as DNA, the CDR3 is TGTGCCAGCAGGTGGACGGGCAGTGATCAGCCCCAGCATTTT.